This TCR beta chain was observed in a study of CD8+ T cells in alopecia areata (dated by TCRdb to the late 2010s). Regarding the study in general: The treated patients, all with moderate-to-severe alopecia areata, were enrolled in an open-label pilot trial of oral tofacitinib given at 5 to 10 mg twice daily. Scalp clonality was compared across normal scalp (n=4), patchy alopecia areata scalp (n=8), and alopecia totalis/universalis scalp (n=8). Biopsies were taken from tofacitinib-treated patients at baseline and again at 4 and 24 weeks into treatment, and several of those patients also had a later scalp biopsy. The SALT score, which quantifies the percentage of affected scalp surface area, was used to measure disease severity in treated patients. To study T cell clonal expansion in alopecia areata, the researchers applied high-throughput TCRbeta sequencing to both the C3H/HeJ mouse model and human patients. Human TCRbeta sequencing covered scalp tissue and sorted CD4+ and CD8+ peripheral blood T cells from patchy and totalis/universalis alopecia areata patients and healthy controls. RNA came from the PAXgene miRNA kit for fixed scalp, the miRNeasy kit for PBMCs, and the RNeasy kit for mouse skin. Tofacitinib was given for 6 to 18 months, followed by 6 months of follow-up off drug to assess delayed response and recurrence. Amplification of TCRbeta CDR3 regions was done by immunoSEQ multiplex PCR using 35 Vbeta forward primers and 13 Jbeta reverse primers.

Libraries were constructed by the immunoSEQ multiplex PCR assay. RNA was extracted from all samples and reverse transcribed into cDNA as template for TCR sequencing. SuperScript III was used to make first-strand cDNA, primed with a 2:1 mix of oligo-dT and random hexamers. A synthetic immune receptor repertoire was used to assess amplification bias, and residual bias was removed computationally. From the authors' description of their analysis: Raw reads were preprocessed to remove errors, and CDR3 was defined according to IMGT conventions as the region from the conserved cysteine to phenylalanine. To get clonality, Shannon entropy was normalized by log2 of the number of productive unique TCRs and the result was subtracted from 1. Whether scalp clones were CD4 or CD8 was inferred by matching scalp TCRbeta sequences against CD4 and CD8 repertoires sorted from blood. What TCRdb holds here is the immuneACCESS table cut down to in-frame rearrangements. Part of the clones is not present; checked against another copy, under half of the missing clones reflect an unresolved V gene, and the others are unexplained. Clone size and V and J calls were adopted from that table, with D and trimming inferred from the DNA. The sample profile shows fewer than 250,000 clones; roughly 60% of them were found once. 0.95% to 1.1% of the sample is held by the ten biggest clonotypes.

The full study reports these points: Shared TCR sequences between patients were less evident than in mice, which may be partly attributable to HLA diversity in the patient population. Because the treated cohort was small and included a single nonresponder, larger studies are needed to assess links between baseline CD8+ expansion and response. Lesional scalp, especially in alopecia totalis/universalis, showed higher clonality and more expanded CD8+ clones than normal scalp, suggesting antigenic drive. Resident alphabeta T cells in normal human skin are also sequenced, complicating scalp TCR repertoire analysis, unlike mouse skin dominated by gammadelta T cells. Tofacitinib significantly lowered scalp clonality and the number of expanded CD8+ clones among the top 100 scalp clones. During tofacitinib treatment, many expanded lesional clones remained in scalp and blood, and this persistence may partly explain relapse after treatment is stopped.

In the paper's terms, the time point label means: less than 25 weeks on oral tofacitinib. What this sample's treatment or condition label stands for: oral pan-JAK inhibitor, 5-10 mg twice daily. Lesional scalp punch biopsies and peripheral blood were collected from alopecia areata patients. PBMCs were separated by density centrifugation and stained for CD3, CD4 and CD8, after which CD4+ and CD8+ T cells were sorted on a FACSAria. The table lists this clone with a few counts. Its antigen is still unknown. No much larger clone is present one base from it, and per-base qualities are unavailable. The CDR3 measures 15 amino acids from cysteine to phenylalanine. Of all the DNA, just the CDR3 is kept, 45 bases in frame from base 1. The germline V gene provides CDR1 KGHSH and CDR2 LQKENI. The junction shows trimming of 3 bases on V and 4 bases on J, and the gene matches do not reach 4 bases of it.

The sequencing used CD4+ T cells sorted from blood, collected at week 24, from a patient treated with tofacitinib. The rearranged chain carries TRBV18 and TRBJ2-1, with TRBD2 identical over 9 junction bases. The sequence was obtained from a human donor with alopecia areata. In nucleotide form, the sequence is TGTGCCAGCTCACCCAGCGGGGGGCAGTACAATGAGCAGTTCTTC. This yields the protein CASSPSGGQYNEQFF.